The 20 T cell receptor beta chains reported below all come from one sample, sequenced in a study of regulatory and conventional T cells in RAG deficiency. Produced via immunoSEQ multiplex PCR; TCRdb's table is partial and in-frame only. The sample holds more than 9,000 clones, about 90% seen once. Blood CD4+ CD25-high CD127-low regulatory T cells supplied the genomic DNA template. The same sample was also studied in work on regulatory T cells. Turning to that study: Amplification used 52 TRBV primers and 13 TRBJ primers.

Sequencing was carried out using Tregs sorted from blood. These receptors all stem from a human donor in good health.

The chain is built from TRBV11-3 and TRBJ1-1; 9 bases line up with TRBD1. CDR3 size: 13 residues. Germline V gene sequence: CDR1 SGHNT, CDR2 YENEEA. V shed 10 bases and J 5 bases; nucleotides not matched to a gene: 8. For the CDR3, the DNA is TGTGCCACTACACAGGGGGCGCTGACTGAAGCTTTCTTT. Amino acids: CATTQGALTEAFF.

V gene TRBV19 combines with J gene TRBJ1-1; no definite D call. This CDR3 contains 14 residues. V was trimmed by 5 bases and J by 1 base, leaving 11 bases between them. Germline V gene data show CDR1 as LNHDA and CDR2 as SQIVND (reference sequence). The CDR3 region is CASSVRRANTEAFF. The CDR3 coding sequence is TGTGCCAGTAGTGTTCGGCGCGCGAACACTGAAGCTTTCTTT.

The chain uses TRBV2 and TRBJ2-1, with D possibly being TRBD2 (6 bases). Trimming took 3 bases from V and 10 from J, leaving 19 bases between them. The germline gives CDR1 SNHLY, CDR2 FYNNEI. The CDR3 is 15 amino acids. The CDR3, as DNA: TGTGCCAGCAGTGATAGTTTAAGGGGAGGCGGGGAGCAGTTCTTC. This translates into CASSDSLRGGGEQFF.

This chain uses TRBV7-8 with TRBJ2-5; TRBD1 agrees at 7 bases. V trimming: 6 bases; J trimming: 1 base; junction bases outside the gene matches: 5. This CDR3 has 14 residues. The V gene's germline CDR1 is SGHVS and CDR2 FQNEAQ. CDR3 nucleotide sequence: TGTGCCAGCAGACTCGGGACAGCCCAAGAGACCCAGTACTTC. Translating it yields CASRLGTAQETQYF.

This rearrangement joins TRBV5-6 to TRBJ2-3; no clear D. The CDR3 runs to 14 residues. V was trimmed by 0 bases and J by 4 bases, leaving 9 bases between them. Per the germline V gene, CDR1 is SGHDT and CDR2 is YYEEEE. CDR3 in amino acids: CASSLVDRPDTQYF. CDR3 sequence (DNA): TGTGCCAGCAGCTTGGTGGACCGCCCAGATACGCAGTATTTT.

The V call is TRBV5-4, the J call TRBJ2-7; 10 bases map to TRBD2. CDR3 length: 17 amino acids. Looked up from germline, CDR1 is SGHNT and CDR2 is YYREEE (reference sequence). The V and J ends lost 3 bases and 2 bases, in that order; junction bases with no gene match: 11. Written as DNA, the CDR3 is TGTGCCAGCAGCTGGGGGACGGTTAGCGGGAGGCCCTACGAGCAGTACTTC. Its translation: CASSWGTVSGRPYEQYF.

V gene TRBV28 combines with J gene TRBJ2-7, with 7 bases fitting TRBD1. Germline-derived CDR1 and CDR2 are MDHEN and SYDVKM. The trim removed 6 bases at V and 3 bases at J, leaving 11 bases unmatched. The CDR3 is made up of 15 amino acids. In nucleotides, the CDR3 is TGTGCCAGCAGCCCGAGGGACAGACTTTACTACGAGCAGTACTTC. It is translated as CASSPRDRLYYEQYF. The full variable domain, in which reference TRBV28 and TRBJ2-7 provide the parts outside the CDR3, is DVKVTQSSRYLVKRTGEKVFLECVQDMDHENMFWYRQDPGLGLRLIYFSYDVKMKEKGDIPEGYSVSREKKERFSLILESASTNQTSMYLCASSPRDRLYYEQYFGPGTRLTVT.

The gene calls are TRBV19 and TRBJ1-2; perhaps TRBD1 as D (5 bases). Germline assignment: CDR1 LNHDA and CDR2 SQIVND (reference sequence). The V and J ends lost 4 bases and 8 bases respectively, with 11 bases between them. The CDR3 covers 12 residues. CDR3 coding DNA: TGTGCCAGTAGTACTCAGGGTTACGGCTACACCTTC. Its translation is CASSTQGYGYTF.

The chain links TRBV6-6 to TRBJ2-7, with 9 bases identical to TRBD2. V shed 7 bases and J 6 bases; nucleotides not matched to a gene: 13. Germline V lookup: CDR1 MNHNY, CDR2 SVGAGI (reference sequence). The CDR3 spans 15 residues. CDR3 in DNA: TGTGCCAGCACCGAGCTAGCGGGATATAACTTCGAGCAGTACTTC. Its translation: CASTELAGYNFEQYF.

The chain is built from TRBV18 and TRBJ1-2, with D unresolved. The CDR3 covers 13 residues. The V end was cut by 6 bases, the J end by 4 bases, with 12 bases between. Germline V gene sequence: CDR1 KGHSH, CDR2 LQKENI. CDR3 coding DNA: TGTGCCAGCTCCCCCGGGGATTTCTATGGCTACACCTTC. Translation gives CASSPGDFYGYTF. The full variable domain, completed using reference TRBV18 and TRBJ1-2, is NAGVMQNPRHLVRRRGQEARLRCSPMKGHSHVYWYRQLPEEGLKFMVYLQKENIIDESGMPKERFSAEFPKEGPSILRIQQVVRGDSAAYFCASSPGDFYGYTFGSGTRLTVV.

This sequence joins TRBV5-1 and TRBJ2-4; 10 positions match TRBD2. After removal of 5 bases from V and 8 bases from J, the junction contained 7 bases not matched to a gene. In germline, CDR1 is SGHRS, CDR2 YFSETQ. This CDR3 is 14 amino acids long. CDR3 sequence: CASSPGTSDDIQYF. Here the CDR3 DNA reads TGCGCCAGCAGTCCCGGGACTAGCGACGACATTCAGTACTTC.

The CDR3 DNA is TGTGCCATCAGTGAGTCGCAGGGGACCCATAGCAATCAGCCCCAGCATTTT. As protein: CAISESQGTHSNQPQHF. This chain uses TRBV10-3 with TRBJ1-5, with D perhaps matching TRBD1 (6 bases). Trimming shortened V by 0 bases and J by 0 bases, and 12 bases separated the two germline ends. The V gene's germline CDR1 is ENHRY and CDR2 SYGVKD. This CDR3 has 17 amino acids.

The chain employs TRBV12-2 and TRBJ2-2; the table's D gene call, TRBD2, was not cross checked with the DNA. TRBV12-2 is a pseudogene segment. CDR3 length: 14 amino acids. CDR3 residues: CASRFEGGTGELFF. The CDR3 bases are TGTGCAAGTCGCTTTGAGGGGGGGACCGGGGAGCTGTTTTTT.

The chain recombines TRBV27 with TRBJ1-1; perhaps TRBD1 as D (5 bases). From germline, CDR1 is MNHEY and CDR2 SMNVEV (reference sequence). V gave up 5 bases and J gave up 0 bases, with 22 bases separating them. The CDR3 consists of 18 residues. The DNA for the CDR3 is TGTGCCAGCAGTCCCCCCGGGACGGGAACTTTCATGAACACTGAAGCTTTCTTT. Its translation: CASSPPGTGTFMNTEAFF.

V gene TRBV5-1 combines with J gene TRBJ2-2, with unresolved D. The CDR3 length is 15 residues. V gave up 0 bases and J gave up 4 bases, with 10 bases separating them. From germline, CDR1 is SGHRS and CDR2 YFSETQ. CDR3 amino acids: CASSLVGYGTGELFF. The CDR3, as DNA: TGCGCCAGCAGCTTGGTGGGGTACGGCACCGGGGAGCTGTTTTTT.

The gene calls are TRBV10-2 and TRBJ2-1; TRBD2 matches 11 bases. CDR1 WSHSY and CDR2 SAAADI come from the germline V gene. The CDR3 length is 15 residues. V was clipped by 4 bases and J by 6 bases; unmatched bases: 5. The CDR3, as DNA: TGCGCCAGCAGTGCGTTTGGACTAGCGGGCAATGAGCAGTTCTTC. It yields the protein CASSAFGLAGNEQFF.

This CDR3 is CARSSSSSGGDSYEQYF. The CDR3, as DNA: TGTGCCAGATCGTCCTCCTCCTCAGGGGGCGATTCCTACGAGCAGTACTTC. The gene calls are TRBV27 and TRBJ2-7; TRBD1 agrees at 8 bases. The CDR3 has 17 residues. Germline V gene sequence: CDR1 MNHEY, CDR2 SMNVEV (reference sequence). After removal of 9 bases from V and 1 base from J, the junction contained 17 bases not matched to a gene.

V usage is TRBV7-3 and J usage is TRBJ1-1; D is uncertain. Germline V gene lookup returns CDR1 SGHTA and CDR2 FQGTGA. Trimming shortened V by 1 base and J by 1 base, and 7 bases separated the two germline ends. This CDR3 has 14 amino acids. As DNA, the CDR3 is TGTGCCAGCAGCTTAAGAGGCCCGAACACTGAAGCTTTCTTT. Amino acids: CASSLRGPNTEAFF.

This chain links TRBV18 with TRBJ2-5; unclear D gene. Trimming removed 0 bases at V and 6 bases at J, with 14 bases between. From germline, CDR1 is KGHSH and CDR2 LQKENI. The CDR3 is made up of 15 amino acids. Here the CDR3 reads CASSPPEPRLKTQYF. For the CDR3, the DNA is TGTGCCAGCTCACCACCGGAACCCCGGCTGAAGACCCAGTACTTC.

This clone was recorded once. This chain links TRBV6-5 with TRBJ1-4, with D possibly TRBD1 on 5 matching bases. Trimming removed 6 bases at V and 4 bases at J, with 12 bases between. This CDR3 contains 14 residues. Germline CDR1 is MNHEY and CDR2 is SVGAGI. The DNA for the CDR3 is TGTGCCAGCAGAAAGGACAAGGTTAATGAAAAACTGTTTTTT. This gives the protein CASRKDKVNEKLFF.